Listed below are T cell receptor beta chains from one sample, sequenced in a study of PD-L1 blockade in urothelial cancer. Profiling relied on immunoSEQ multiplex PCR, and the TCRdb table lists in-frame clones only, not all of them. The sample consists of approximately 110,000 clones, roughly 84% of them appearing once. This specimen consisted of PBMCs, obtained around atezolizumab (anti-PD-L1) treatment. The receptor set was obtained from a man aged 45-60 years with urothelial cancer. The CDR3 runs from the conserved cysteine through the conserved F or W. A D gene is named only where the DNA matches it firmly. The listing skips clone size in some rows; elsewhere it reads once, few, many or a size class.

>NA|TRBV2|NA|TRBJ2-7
TGTGCCAGCAGTGACCAGGGCTCCTACGAGCAGTACTTC
CASSDQGSYEQYF
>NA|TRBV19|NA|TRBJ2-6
TGTGCCAGTAGTATCTCTTTCTCTGGGGCCAACGTCCTGACTTTC
CASSISFSGANVLTF
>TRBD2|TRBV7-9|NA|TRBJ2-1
TGTGCCAGCAGCTTAGGTAGCGGGAGTACTGAGCAGTTCTTC
CASSLGSGSTEQFF
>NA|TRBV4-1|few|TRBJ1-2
TGCGCCAGCAGCCACCAGGTGGAGGGAGCCGGCTACACCTTC
CASSHQVEGAGYTF
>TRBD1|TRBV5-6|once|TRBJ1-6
TGTGCCAGCAGCCAACAGGGGTTTAGGTCCTATAATTCACCCCTCCACTTT
CASSQQGFRSYNSPLHF
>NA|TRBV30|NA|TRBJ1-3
TGTGCCTGGAGGGCAGGGGCGGGAAACACCATATATTTT
CAWRAGAGNTIYF
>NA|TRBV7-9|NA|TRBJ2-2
TGTGCCAGCAGCCTCGGGGAGCTGTTTTTT
CASSLGELFF
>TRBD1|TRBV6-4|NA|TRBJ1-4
TGTGCCAGCAGTGACTCCGGGACAGGGGTAGAAAAACTGTTTTTT
CASSDSGTGVEKLFF
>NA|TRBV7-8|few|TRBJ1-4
TGTGCCAGCAGCCGTGGGCGAGGGAGTGAAAAACTGTTTTTT
CASSRGRGSEKLFF
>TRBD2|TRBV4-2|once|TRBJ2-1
TGTGCCAGCAGCCCGCGTCGCCAACCGGGACTAGCGGGAGGAAGCTCCTACAATGAGCAGTTCTTC
CASSPRRQPGLAGGSSYNEQFF
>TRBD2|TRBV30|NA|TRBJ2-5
TGTGCCTGGGGGAGGGCGGGAGGGGGGACCCAGTACTTC
CAWGRAGGGTQYF
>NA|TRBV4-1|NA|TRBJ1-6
TGCGCCAGCGCTGGCCGCTCCTATAATTCACCCCTCCACTTT
CASAGRSYNSPLHF
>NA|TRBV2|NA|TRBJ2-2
TGTGCCAGCAGTAAAGACAGCGGGGAGCTGTTTTTT
CASSKDSGELFF
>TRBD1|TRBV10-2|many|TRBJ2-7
TGCGCCAGCAGTGAGTCGAGGGACAGCATCTACGAGCAGTACTTC
CASSESRDSIYEQYF
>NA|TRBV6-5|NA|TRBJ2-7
TGTGCCAGCAGTTCAACTAATACCCACGAGCAGTACTTC
CASSSTNTHEQYF
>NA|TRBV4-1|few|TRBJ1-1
TGCGCCAGCAGCCATAACGACAAGAACACTGAAGCTTTCTTT
CASSHNDKNTEAFF
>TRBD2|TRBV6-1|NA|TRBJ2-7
TGTGCCAGCAGTCCATCTAGCGGGAGGTCCTACGAGCAGTACTTC
CASSPSSGRSYEQYF
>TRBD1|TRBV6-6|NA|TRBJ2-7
TGTGCCAGCAGTTACTGGACAGGGGTCGAGCAGTACTTC
CASSYWTGVEQYF
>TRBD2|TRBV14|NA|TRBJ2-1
TGTGCCAGCAGAAGCGGGAGGGGAACCTACAATGAGCAGTTCTTC
CASRSGRGTYNEQFF
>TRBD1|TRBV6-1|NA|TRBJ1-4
TGTGCCGCGGGACAGAGTATAAATGAAAAACTGTTTTTT
CAAGQSINEKLFF
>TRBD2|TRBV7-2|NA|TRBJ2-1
TGTGCCAGCTCAACTAGCGGGGGGCGGGTCAATGAGCAGTTCTTC
CASSTSGGRVNEQFF
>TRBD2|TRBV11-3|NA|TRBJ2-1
TGTGCCAGCAGCTTACTAGCGGGGGGATACAATGAGCAGTTCTTC
CASSLLAGGYNEQFF
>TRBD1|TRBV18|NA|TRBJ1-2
TGTGCCAGCTCACCGGGACAGGGGAATGGCTACACCTTC
CASSPGQGNGYTF
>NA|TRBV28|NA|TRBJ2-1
TGTGCCAGTAAACAGCCCGCATCCTACAATGAGCAGTTCTTC
CASKQPASYNEQFF
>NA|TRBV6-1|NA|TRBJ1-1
TGTGCCAGCAGTCCTTACGGGAACACTGAAGCTTTCTTT
CASSPYGNTEAFF
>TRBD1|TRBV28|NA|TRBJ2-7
TGTGCCAGCAGCCGACCGGGACAGAGCTACGAGCAGTACTTC
CASSRPGQSYEQYF
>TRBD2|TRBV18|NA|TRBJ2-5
TGTGCCAGCTCACCACCGGGGGGACTAGCGGGAGAGACCCAGTACTTC
CASSPPGGLAGETQYF
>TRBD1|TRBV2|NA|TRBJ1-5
TGTGCCAGCAGCACCTGGGGACAGGGGAACCAGCCCCAGCATTTT
CASSTWGQGNQPQHF
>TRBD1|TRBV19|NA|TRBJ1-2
TGTGCCAGTAGTCTCGACAGGGGATATGGCTACACCTTC
CASSLDRGYGYTF
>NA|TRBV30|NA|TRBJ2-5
TGTGCCTGGAGTCAAGCCAGGTCCGAGACCCAGTACTTC
CAWSQARSETQYF
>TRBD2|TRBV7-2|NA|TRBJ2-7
TGTGCCAGCAGCTTAGAAGCGGGAGAAACCTACGAGCAGTACTTC
CASSLEAGETYEQYF
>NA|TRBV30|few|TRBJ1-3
TGTGCCTGGAGCGGGAGCTCTGGAAACACCATATATTTT
CAWSGSSGNTIYF
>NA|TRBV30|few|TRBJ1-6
TGTGCCTGGAAGGGGCAGCCTAATTCACCCCTCCACTTT
CAWKGQPNSPLHF
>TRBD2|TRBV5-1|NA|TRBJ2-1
TGCGCCAGCAGCTTATTCGGGACTAGCGGGTACAATGAGCAGTTCTTC
CASSLFGTSGYNEQFF
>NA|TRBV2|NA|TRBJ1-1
TGTGCCACAGACAGTATAGGTGAAGCTTTCTTT
CATDSIGEAFF
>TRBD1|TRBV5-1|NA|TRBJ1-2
TGCGCCAGCAGCTTGGACGGACAGGAATATGGCTACACCTTC
CASSLDGQEYGYTF
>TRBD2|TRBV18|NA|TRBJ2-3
TGTGCCAGCTCACCAACATGGACTAGCGGGACCACAGATACGCAGTATTTT
CASSPTWTSGTTDTQYF
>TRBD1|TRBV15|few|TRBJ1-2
TGTGCCACCAGCAGAGCCGGGACAGGCTATGGCTACACCTTC
CATSRAGTGYGYTF
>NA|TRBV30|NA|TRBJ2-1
TGTGCCTGGACCGGGTACAATGAGCAGTTCTTC
CAWTGYNEQFF
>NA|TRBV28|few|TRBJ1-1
TGTGCCAGCAGTTTACTACCCACTGAAGCTTTCTTT
CASSLLPTEAFF
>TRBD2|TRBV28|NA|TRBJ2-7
TGTGCCAGCAGATTTAGCGGGACCCCCTACGAGCAGTACTTC
CASRFSGTPYEQYF
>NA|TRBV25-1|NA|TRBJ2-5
TGTGCCAGCAGTGAGGGCCCAGGGGTGCAAGAGACCCAGTACTTC
CASSEGPGVQETQYF
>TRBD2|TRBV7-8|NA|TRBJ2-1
TGTGCCAGCAGCTTCGCCGGGACTAGCGGGCACAATGAGCAGTTCTTC
CASSFAGTSGHNEQFF
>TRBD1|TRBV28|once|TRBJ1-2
TGTGCCAGCAGTTGGGGGACAGGACCCCATCGGGGCTACACCTTC
CASSWGTGPHRGYTF
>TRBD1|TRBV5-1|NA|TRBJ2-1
TGCGCCAGCAGCGTGGAAGGGGGCTTGGATGAGCAGTTCTTC
CASSVEGGLDEQFF
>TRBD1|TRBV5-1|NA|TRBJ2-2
TGCGCCAGCAGCGCGTCCGGGACAGGGGGCAATCGGGAGCTGTTTTTT
CASSASGTGGNRELFF
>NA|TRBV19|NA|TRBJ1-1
TGTGCCAGTAGTATAGATCTCGGGAGTCTCTTCTCGGACACTGAAGCTTTCTTT
CASSIDLGSLFSDTEAFF